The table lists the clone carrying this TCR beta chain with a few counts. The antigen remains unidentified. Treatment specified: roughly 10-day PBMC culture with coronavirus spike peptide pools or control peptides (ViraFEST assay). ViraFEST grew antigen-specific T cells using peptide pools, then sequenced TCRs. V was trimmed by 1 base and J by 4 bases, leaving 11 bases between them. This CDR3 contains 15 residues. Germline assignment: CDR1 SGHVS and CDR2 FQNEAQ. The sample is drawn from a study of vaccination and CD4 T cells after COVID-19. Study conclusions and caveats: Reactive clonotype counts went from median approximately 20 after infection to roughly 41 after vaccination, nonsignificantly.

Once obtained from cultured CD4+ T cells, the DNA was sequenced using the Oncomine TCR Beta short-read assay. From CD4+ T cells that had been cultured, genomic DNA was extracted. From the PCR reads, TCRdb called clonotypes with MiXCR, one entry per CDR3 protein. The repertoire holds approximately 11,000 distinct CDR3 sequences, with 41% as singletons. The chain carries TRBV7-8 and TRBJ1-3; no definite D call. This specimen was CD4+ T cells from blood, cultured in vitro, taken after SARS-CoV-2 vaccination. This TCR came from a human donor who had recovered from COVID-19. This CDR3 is CASSLVGQVGNTIYF. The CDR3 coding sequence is TGTGCCAGCAGCTTAGTTGGGCAGGTCGGAAACACCATATATTTT.